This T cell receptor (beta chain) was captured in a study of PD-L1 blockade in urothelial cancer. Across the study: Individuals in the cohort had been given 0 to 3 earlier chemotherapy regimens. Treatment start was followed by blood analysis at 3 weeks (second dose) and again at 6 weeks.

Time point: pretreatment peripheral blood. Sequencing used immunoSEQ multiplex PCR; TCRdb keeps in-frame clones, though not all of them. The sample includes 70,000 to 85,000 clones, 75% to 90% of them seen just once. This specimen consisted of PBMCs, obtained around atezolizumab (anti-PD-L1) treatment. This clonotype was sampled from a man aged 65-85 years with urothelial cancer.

The CDR3 nucleotides are TGTGCCAGCAGTTACTTACAGGGGTCGGAGCAGTACTTC. This encodes CASSYLQGSEQYF. This sequence joins TRBV6-5 and TRBJ2-5; 7 nucleotides agree with TRBD1. The CDR3 covers 13 residues. Trimming took 1 base from V and 11 from J; bases not matched to a gene: 7. Germline loops: CDR1 MNHEY, CDR2 SVGAGI.